A selection of T cell receptor beta chains follows, all from one sample in a study of technical replicates of blood from a handful of donors. Measured with immunoSEQ multiplex PCR; TCRdb has only the in-frame clones, and not every one. This table holds some 84,000 clones, 90% to 95% found once. The specimen sequenced was T cells isolated from PBMCs. All receptors derive from a human donor in good health. Each CDR3 is given with its conserved first and last residue. The D gene is left open where the match is weak. Some rows have no size entry. The others give once, few or many, or a class for an expanded clone.

CDR3nt: TGTGCCAGTGCGCACTCCCGGGACAGCAGCTCCTACGAGCAGTACTTC; CDR3aa: CASAHSRDSSSYEQYF; abundance: -; j_gene: TRBJ2-7; d_gene: TRBD1; v_gene: TRBV19
CDR3nt: TGTGCCAGCAGCTTCGGGACAGGGGAATACAATGAGCAGTTCTTC; CDR3aa: CASSFGTGEYNEQFF; abundance: once; j_gene: TRBJ2-1; d_gene: TRBD1; v_gene: TRBV7-6
CDR3nt: TGCGCCAGCAGTGAGTTTCGGCGGGGAGGCAATGAGCAGTTCTTC; CDR3aa: CASSEFRRGGNEQFF; abundance: -; j_gene: TRBJ2-1; d_gene: -; v_gene: TRBV10-1
CDR3nt: TGTGCCATCAGAAGACAGGGGTCGGACACTGAAGCTTTCTTT; CDR3aa: CAIRRQGSDTEAFF; abundance: -; j_gene: TRBJ1-1; d_gene: TRBD1; v_gene: TRBV10-3
CDR3nt: TGTGCCATCACAGGGGGCCCTGGAAACACCATATATTTT; CDR3aa: CAITGGPGNTIYF; abundance: -; j_gene: TRBJ1-3; d_gene: TRBD1; v_gene: TRBV19
CDR3nt: TGTGCCAGCAGCTTAGCGGTTTACGTACGGGCAACTAATGAAAAACTGTTTTTT; CDR3aa: CASSLAVYVRATNEKLFF; abundance: -; j_gene: TRBJ1-4; d_gene: -; v_gene: TRBV7-9
CDR3nt: TGTGCCATCAGTGAGTCTGGCAGCTATGGCTACACCTTC; CDR3aa: CAISESGSYGYTF; abundance: -; j_gene: TRBJ1-2; d_gene: -; v_gene: TRBV10-3
CDR3nt: TGTGCCAGCAGCTGGAGACAGGGGGCTTCGGTGAGCTACACCTTC; CDR3aa: CASSWRQGASVSYTF; abundance: -; j_gene: TRBJ1-2; d_gene: TRBD1; v_gene: TRBV5-6
CDR3nt: TGTCTCCTTAGCCTTACATTGACCGGGGAGCTGTTTTTT; CDR3aa: CLLSLTLTGELFF; abundance: few; j_gene: TRBJ2-2; d_gene: -; v_gene: TRBV7-9
CDR3nt: TGCGCCAGCAGCTTGAAGGAGGGAAGGGAGACCCAGTACTTC; CDR3aa: CASSLKEGRETQYF; abundance: -; j_gene: TRBJ2-5; d_gene: -; v_gene: TRBV5-1
CDR3nt: TGTGCCAGCAGTTTAGACAGGGACTATGGCTACACCTTC; CDR3aa: CASSLDRDYGYTF; abundance: -; j_gene: TRBJ1-2; d_gene: TRBD1; v_gene: TRBV28
CDR3nt: TGTGCCAGCAGTGACTTGGAGGGAGATACGCAGTATTTT; CDR3aa: CASSDLEGDTQYF; abundance: -; j_gene: TRBJ2-3; d_gene: -; v_gene: TRBV6-4
CDR3nt: TGCGCCAGCAGCTTGTCCCCCGTTGGTTCTAGCGGGAGCTCCTACGAGCAGTACTTC; CDR3aa: CASSLSPVGSSGSSYEQYF; abundance: once; j_gene: TRBJ2-7; d_gene: TRBD2; v_gene: TRBV5-1
CDR3nt: TGTGCCAGTAGTCCTGATCCAGGGGGAATCGTCTATGAGCAGTTCTTC; CDR3aa: CASSPDPGGIVYEQFF; abundance: -; j_gene: TRBJ2-1; d_gene: TRBD1; v_gene: TRBV19
CDR3nt: TGTGCCAGCAGGGGACTAGCGGGAGGGCGAGGGGAGCTGTTTTTT; CDR3aa: CASRGLAGGRGELFF; abundance: -; j_gene: TRBJ2-2; d_gene: TRBD2; v_gene: TRBV6-5